This T cell receptor (beta chain) was documented in a study of Ad26.COV2.S vaccination and SARS-CoV-2 variants. As for the study in general: Doses of Ad26.COV2.S were injected into muscle once or twice, 56 days apart.

Trimming shortened V by 8 bases and J by 6 bases, and 5 bases separated the two germline ends. The CDR3 sequence is 11 residues long. Per germline, CDR1 MDHEN and CDR2 SYDVKM. Treatment in this sample: 15 to 20 received Ad26.COV2.S at low or high dose, single or two shots; about 5 received placebo; per-sample allocation not given. Sampling occurred on day 63 after the first vaccine or placebo injection. Boston hosted the donor, who was an adult aged 18-55 years. Profiled with immunoSEQ multiplex PCR; TCRdb holds only in-frame clones, not every one. The profile covers about 420,000 clones, with roughly 88% appearing a single time and roughly 4% taken by the ten largest.

The rearrangement joins TRBV28 to TRBJ1-6; D not certain. Sequencing was performed on peripheral blood, taken in a trial of Ad26.COV2.S vaccine versus placebo. The clonotype was recovered from a person between 18 and 65 years old who received the Ad26.COV2.S COVID-19 vaccine or a placebo. The CDR3 bases are TGTGCCAGCGCGAGTAATTCACCCCTCCACTTT. Protein product: CASASNSPLHF.